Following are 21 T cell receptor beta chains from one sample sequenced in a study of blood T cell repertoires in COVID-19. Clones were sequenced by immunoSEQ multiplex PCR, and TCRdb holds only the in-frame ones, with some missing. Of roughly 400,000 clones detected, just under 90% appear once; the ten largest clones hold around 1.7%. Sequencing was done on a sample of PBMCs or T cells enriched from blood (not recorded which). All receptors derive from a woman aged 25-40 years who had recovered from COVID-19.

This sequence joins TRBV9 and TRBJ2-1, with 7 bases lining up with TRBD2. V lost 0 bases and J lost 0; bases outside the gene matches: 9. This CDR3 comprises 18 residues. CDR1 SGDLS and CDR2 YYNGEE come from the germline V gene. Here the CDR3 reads CASSVATTSLSSYNEQFF. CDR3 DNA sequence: TGTGCCAGCAGCGTAGCTACGACTAGCCTTAGCTCCTACAATGAGCAGTTCTTC. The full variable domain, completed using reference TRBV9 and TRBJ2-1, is DSGVTQTPKHLITATGQRVTLRCSPRSGDLSVYWYQQSLDQGLQFLIQYYNGEERAKGNILERFSAQQFPDLHSELNLSSLELGDSALYFCASSVATTSLSSYNEQFFGPGTRLTVL.

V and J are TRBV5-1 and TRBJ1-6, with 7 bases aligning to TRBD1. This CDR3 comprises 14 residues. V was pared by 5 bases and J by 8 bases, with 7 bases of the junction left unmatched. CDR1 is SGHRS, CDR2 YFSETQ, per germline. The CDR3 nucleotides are TGCGCCAGCAGTAAGGGGGCGGTTGATTCACCCCTCCACTTT. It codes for CASSKGAVDSPLHF.

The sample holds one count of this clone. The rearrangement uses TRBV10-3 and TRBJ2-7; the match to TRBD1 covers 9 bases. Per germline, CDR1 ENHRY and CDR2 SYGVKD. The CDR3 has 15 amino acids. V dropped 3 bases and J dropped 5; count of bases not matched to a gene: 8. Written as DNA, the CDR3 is TGTGCCATCAGTGACTCGAGAGGACAGGGGCACGAGCAGTACTTC. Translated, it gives CAISDSRGQGHEQYF.

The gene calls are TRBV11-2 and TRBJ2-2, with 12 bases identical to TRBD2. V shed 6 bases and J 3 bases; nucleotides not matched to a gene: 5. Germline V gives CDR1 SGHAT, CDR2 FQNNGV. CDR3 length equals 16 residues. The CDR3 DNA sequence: TGTGCCAGCAGAACACTAGCGGGGGGTTACACCGGGGAGCTGTTTTTT. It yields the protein CASRTLAGGYTGELFF.

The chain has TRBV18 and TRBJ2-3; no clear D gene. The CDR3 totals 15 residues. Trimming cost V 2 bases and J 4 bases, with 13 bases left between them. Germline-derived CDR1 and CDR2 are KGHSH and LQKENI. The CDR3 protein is CASSPMVHFADTQYF. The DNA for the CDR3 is TGTGCCAGCTCACCAATGGTACATTTCGCAGATACGCAGTATTTT.

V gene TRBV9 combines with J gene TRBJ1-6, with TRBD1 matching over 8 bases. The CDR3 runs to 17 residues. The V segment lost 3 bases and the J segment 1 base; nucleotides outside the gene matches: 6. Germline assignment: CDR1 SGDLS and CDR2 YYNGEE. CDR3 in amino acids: CASSDLDRGSYNSPLHF. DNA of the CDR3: TGTGCCAGCAGCGACCTCGACAGGGGTTCCTATAATTCACCCCTCCACTTT.

The chain's CDR3 is CASSPGQSNQPQHF. CDR3 nucleotide sequence: TGTGCCAGTAGTCCCGGACAGTCCAATCAGCCCCAGCATTTT. The chain couples TRBV19 to TRBJ1-5; a weak D match, TRBD1 (6 bases). V was shortened by 5 bases and J by 3 bases, with 11 bases between the two germline ends. This CDR3 is built from 14 residues. Germline V gives CDR1 LNHDA, CDR2 SQIVND (reference sequence).

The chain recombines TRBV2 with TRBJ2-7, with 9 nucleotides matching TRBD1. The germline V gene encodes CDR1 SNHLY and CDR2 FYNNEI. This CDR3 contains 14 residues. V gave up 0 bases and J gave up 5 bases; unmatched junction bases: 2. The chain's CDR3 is CASSEATGGHEQYF. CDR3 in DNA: TGTGCCAGCAGTGAAGCAACAGGGGGCCACGAGCAGTACTTC.

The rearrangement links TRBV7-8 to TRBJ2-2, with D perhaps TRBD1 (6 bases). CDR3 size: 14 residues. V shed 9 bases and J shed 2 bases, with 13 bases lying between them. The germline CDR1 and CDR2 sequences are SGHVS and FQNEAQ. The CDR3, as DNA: TGTGCCAGTACGACAGGAACCAACACCGGGGAGCTGTTTTTT. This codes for CASTTGTNTGELFF.

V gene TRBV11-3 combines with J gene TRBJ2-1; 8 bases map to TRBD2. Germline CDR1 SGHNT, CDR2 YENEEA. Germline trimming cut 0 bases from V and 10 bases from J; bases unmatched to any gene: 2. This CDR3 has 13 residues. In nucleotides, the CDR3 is TGTGCCAGCAGCTTAGATGGCGGGAGGGAGCAGTTCTTC. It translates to CASSLDGGREQFF. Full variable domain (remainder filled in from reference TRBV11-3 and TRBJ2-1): EAGVVQSPRYKIIEKKQPVAFWCNPISGHNTLYWYLQNLGQGPELLIRYENEEAVDDSQLPKDRFSAERLKGVDSTLKIQPAELGDSAVYLCASSLDGGREQFFGPGTRLTVL.

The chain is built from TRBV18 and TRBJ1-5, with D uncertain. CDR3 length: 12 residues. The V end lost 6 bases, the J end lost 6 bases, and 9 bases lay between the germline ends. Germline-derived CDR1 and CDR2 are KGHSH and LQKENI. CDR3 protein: CASSLESQPQHF. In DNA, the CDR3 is TGTGCCAGCTCCCTGGAGAGTCAGCCCCAGCATTTT.

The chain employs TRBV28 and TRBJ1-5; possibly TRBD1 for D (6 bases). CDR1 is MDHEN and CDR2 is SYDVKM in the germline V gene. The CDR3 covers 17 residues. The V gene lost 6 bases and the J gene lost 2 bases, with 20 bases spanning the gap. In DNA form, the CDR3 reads TGTGCCAGCAGGACGGACAGCGGAAACAGGGGCAATCAGCCCCAGCATTTT. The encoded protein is CASRTDSGNRGNQPQHF.

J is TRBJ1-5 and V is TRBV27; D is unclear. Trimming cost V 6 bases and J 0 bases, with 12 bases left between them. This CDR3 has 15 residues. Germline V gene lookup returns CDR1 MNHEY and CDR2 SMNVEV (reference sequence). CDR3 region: CASRRWQNSNQPQHF. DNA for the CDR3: TGTGCCAGCAGGCGGTGGCAGAATAGCAATCAGCCCCAGCATTTT.

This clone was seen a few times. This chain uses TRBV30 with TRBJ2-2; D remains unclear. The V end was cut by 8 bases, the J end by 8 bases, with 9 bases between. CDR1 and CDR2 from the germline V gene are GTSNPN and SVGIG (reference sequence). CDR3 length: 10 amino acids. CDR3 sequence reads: CAGLRGELFF. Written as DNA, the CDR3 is TGTGCCGGGCTAAGGGGGGAGCTGTTTTTT.

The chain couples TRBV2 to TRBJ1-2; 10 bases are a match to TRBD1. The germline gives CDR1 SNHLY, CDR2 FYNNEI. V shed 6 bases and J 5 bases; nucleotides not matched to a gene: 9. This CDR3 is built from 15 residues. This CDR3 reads CASSGFLGQGYGYTF. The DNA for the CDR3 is TGTGCCAGCAGCGGGTTTTTGGGACAGGGGTATGGCTACACCTTC.

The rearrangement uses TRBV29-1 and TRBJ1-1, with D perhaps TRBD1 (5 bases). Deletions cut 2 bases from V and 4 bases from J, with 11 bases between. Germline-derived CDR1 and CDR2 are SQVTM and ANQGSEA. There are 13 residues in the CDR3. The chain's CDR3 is CSVERGSGTEAFF. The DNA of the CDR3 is TGCAGCGTTGAAAGGGGAAGTGGCACTGAAGCTTTCTTT.

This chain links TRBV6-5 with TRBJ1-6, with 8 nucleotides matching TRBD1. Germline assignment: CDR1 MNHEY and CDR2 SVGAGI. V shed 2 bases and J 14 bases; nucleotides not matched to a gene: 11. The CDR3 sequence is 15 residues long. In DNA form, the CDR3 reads TGTGCCAGCAGTTACAGGACAGGGAGGGGGTGGTCCCTCCACTTT. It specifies CASSYRTGRGWSLHF.

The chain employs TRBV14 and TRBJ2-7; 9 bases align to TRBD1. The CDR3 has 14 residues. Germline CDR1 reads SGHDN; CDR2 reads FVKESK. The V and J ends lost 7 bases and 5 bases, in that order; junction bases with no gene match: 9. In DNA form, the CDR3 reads TGTGCCAGCACCCGAAGGGGACAGGGTCACGAGCAGTACTTC. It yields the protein CASTRRGQGHEQYF.

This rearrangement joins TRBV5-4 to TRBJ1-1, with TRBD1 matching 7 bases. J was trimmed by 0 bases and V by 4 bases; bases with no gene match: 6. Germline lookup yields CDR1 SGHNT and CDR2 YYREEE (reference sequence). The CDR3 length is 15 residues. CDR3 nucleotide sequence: TGTGCCAGCAGCCCCTCGACAGGGATGAACACTGAAGCTTTCTTT. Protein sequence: CASSPSTGMNTEAFF.

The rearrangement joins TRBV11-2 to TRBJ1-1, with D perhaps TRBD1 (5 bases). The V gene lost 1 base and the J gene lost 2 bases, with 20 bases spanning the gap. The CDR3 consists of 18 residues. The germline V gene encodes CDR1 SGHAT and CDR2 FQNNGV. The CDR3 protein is CASSLAATRGRGNTEAFF. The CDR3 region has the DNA TGTGCCAGCAGCTTAGCCGCAACGAGAGGGAGGGGCAACACTGAAGCTTTCTTT.

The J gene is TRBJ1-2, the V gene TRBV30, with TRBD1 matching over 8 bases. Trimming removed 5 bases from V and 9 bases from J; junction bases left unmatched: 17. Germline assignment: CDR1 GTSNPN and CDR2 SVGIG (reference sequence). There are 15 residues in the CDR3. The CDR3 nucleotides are TGTGCCTGGCTCCACCTAGAGGACAGGGTGAGGAGCTACACCTTC. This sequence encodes CAWLHLEDRVRSYTF. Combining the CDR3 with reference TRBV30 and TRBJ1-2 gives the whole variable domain SQTIHQWPATLVQPVGSPLSLECTVEGTSNPNLYWYRQAAGRGLQLLFYSVGIGQISSEVPQNLSASRPQDRQFILSSKKLLLSDSGFYLCAWLHLEDRVRSYTFGSGTRLTVV.